These 8 T cell receptor beta chains share one sample of origin, sequenced in a study of blood T cell repertoires in COVID-19. Sequenced by immunoSEQ multiplex PCR; TCRdb stores in-frame clones only, minus some. Here the sample spans some 350,000 clones, 83% being singletons. Material for sequencing was peripheral blood. The receptors originated from a man aged 25-45 years with active or convalescent COVID-19.

The V call is TRBV9, the J call TRBJ2-1, with D maybe TRBD1 (6 bases). V lost 4 bases to trimming and J lost 0 bases, with 11 bases between them. The CDR3 totals 15 residues. The V gene's germline CDR1 is SGDLS and CDR2 YYNGEE. CDR3 loop: CASSQTGSSYNEQFF. The CDR3 DNA is TGTGCCAGCAGCCAGACAGGAAGCTCCTACAATGAGCAGTTCTTC.

The chain has TRBV9 and TRBJ2-1; 12 positions match TRBD2. CDR1 SGDLS and CDR2 YYNGEE come from the germline V gene. The V segment lost 5 bases and the J segment 8 bases; nucleotides outside the gene matches: 14. This CDR3 is built from 17 residues. CDR3 DNA: TGTGCCAGCAGTCGTACTAGCGGGGGGCCACTAGGGGATGAGCAGTTCTTC. It is translated as CASSRTSGGPLGDEQFF.

The chain employs TRBV30 and TRBJ1-2, with D unresolved. Germline V lookup: CDR1 GTSNPN, CDR2 SVGIG (reference sequence). The length of the CDR3 is 12 residues. V was trimmed by 6 bases and J by 5 bases, leaving 13 bases between them. CDR3 loop: CACTPHFYGYTF. In nucleotides, the CDR3 is TGTGCCTGTACGCCGCACTTTTATGGCTACACCTTC.

V gene TRBV11-2 combines with J gene TRBJ2-3, with 9 bases fitting TRBD2. CDR3 length equals 15 residues. Unmatched junction bases numbered 7, after V lost 4 bases and J lost 5 bases. Germline V gene sequence: CDR1 SGHAT, CDR2 FQNNGV. The DNA for the CDR3 is TGTGCCAGCAGCTCCTTAGCGGGAGTAGAAGATACGCAGTATTTT. Its protein product is CASSSLAGVEDTQYF.

The J gene is TRBJ1-6, the V gene TRBV7-2; the D is unclear. CDR3 length: 13 residues. Per the germline V gene, CDR1 is SGHTA and CDR2 is FQGNSA. V lost 7 bases, J lost 0 bases, and 4 bases lay in between. CDR3: CASTYSYNSPLHF. In DNA form, the CDR3 reads TGTGCCAGCACTTACTCCTATAATTCACCCCTCCACTTT.

The chain has TRBV18 and TRBJ1-2; TRBD1 matches 8 bases. The V segment lost 4 bases and the J segment 5 bases; nucleotides outside the gene matches: 9. The CDR3 consists of 15 residues. Germline CDR1 is KGHSH and CDR2 is LQKENI. The CDR3 reads CASSLHTGGEYGYTF. The CDR3 DNA reads as TGTGCCAGCTCACTACATACAGGGGGAGAGTATGGCTACACCTTC.

The chain carries TRBV12-3 or TRBV12-4 and TRBJ2-7; D possibly corresponds to TRBD2 (5 bases). The CDR3 totals 13 residues. V lost 4 bases to trimming and J lost 5 bases, with 12 bases between them. The chain's CDR3 is CASSWRRLNEQYF. For the CDR3, the DNA is TGTGCCAGCAGTTGGAGGCGTCTAAACGAGCAGTACTTC.

The CDR3: CASSLEGGRDTQYF. CDR3 coding DNA: TGTGCCAGCAGCTTAGAAGGGGGCCGGGACACGCAGTATTTT. The chain links TRBV7-2 to TRBJ2-3, with 7 bases aligning to TRBD1. V shed 1 base and J 9 bases; nucleotides not matched to a gene: 7. The CDR3 is made up of 14 amino acids. From germline, CDR1 is SGHTA and CDR2 FQGNSA.